This T cell receptor (beta chain) comes out of a study of T cell responses to AZD1222 COVID-19 vaccine. Notes on the study in general: Following two doses of AZD1222, Spike-specific TCR breadth and depth rose. There were repertoire samples only from the period after the peak T cell response. The study found vaccine-associated CD4 TCRs spanning spike, dominant at 160-218 and 743-854.

Comments on this clone: Its cognate antigen is unknown.

The CDR3 is made up of 14 amino acids. With V trimmed by 6 bases and J by 4 bases, 9 bases remained unmatched. CDR1 and CDR2 from the germline V gene are LNHDA and SQIVND (reference sequence). Here immunoSEQ multiplex PCR was the method, and the copy in TCRdb shows in-frame clones only, minus some. The sample comprises 120,000 to 150,000 clones, roughly 90% of which are singletons, and approximately 6% rests with the top ten. Sequenced here: peripheral blood, sampled on day 0 of AZD1222 vaccination. The TCR originated in an adult in good health. This chain connects TRBV19 to TRBJ2-7; TRBD1 matches 7 bases. Here the CDR3 reads CASSRLDRAYEQYF. The CDR3 DNA reads as TGTGCCAGTAGCCGTCTCGACAGGGCTTACGAGCAGTACTTC.